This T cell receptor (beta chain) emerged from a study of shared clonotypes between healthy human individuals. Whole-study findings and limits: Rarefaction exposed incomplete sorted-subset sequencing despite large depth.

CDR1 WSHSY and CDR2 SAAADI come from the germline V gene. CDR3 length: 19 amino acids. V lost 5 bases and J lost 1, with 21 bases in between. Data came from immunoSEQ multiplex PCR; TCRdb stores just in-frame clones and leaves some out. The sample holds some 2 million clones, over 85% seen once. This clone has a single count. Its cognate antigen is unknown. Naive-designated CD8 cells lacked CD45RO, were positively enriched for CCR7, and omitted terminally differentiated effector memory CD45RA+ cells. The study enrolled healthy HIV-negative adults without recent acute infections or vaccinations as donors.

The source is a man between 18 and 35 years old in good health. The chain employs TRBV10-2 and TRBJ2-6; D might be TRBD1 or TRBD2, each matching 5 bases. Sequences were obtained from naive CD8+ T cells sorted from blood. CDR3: CASSHWHRDESSGANVLTF. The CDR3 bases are TGCGCCAGCAGTCACTGGCACCGGGACGAAAGTTCTGGGGCCAACGTCCTGACTTTC.